This paragraph covers one TCR beta chain sequence. This clone has only one observation. The antigen it recognizes is unknown. There are no base qualities to consult, and no much larger clone falls within one base. At the junction V is shortened by 0 bases and J by 3 bases, with 9 bases in between. In the germline V gene, CDR1 corresponds to WSHSY and CDR2 to SAAADI. The CDR3 numbers 15 residues from cysteine through phenylalanine. Only CDR3 DNA remains: 45 bases, in frame from the first base. Patients with autoimmune disease history or receiving systemic immunosuppression were excluded from the trial. Peripheral blood for TCR sequencing was collected from all dose cohorts at baseline, on cycle 4 day 1, and on cycle 7 day 1. Samples were obtained from an open-label, multicenter, first-in-human phase I dose-escalation trial of ivuxolimab. Adults with locally advanced or metastatic melanoma, renal cell, hepatocellular, or head and neck squamous cell carcinoma were enrolled in the trial. Before TCR sequencing, CD4+ T cells and CD8+ T cells were sorted from peripheral blood as separate populations.

The source of the sample is a study of OX40 agonist ivuxolimab in advanced cancers. Turning to the overall study: Ivuxolimab, which targeted the costimulatory receptor OX40 (CD134), was an agonistic, fully human IgG2 monoclonal antibody. Intravenous ivuxolimab was administered to patients every 2 weeks at six dose levels: 0.01, 0.1, 0.3, 1.5, 3 and 10 mg/kg. Of the roughly 50 dose-escalation patients, hepatocellular carcinoma was present in around 20, melanoma in some 15, renal cell carcinoma in 9 and head and neck cancer in 9. In the dose-escalation cohort, approximately 82% of patients were male, and the mean age was around 60 years, with a range of roughly 23 to 85. Prior anti-PD-1, anti-PD-L1 or anti-CTLA-4 therapy was permitted, and checkpoint inhibitors had been received by 30% to 40% of dose-escalation patients. Partial responses occurred in three dose-escalation patients, of whom one had hepatocellular carcinoma and two had cutaneous melanoma. Peripheral TCRbeta sequencing was intended to test whether TCR sequence diversity was altered and clonal T-cell expansion was caused by ivuxolimab. The monotherapy dose-escalation portion (N of about 49 patients) of the phase I ivuxolimab trial is reported in the paper.

The paper's findings and limits, for the study overall: In the 0.1-3.0 mg/kg groups, partial responders had among the lowest normalized peripheral clonal expansion, particularly in CD8+ T cells. After ivuxolimab, more expanded clones were found on average in CD8+ T cells than in CD4+ T cells. Antigen specificity was not determined for the clonally expanded peripheral T cells. Low levels of normalized T-cell clonal expansion were also shown by some nonresponding patients. At doses of 0.1 to 3.0 mg/kg, clonal expansion of both CD4+ and CD8+ T cells in blood was seen between baseline and week 6.

Genomic DNA was isolated from the sorted cells so that the TCRbeta CDR3 region could be sequenced. The immunoSEQ Assay was used to sequence the TCRbeta CDR3 regions. Imported from immuneACCESS, the table was reduced by TCRdb to in-frame sequences with V and J called. These copies leave out some clones; in studies compared against another copy, an unresolved V gene accounts for under half, and the cause of the remainder is not known. In this sample the table shows about 56,000 clones, 85% to 90% of which occur a single time. The ten top clones hold approximately 11% of the sample. This TCR came from an adult with an advanced solid tumor such as melanoma, head and neck, liver or kidney cancer. This chain is built from TRBV10-2 and TRBJ1-5; possibly the D gene is TRBD1, per 5 matching bases. This specimen was CD4+ or CD8+ T cells sorted from blood, taken in a trial of the OX40 agonist ivuxolimab. The nucleotide sequence reads TGCGCCAGCAGTGAGTCGGGACTGAACAATCAGCCCCAGCATTTT. This codes for CASSESGLNNQPQHF.